A selection of T cell receptor beta chains follows, all from one sample in a study of PD-L1 blockade in urothelial cancer. Assay: immunoSEQ multiplex PCR; the TCRdb copy retains only in-frame clones and omits some. Of over 35,000 clones detected, approximately 91% appear once; the ten largest clones hold around 10%. This specimen was PBMCs, taken around atezolizumab (anti-PD-L1) treatment. The receptors originated from a woman in her sixties or seventies with urothelial cancer. The CDR3 runs from the conserved cysteine through the conserved F or W. The D gene is left open where the match is weak. Clone sizes are given selectively: once, few, many, or a class where the clone is expanded.

j_call	v_call	d_call	clone_size	cdr3_aa	cdr3_nt
TRBJ1-4	TRBV29-1	NA	NA	CSVKRRGEKLFF	TGCAGCGTGAAGAGGAGGGGTGAAAAACTGTTTTTT
TRBJ2-2	TRBV7-6	NA	NA	CASSPSTSPVAGELFF	TGTGCCAGCAGCCCGTCGACAAGTCCCGTCGCCGGGGAGCTGTTTTTT
TRBJ1-5	TRBV29-1	TRBD1	NA	CSVATGSGRNQPQHF	TGCAGCGTTGCGACAGGGAGTGGGCGCAATCAGCCCCAGCATTTT
TRBJ2-7	TRBV4-1	TRBD2	NA	CASSQGLAGAYEQYF	TGCGCCAGCAGCCAAGGGCTAGCGGGGGCCTACGAGCAGTACTTC
TRBJ2-5	TRBV7-2	NA	NA	CASSPLGSRQETQYF	TGTGCCAGCAGCCCCCTGGGGAGTCGCCAAGAGACCCAGTACTTC
TRBJ2-7	TRBV19	NA	once	CASSRLGGKYYEQYF	TGTGCCAGTAGCCGCTTGGGCGGGAAATACTACGAGCAGTACTTC
TRBJ2-1	TRBV7-7	NA	NA	CASSPFSYNEQFF	TGTGCCAGCAGCCCATTCTCCTACAATGAGCAGTTCTTC
TRBJ2-5	TRBV5-1	NA	NA	CASSLAAGPQETQYF	TGCGCCAGCAGCTTGGCTGCGGGCCCCCAAGAGACCCAGTACTTC
TRBJ1-4	TRBV15	NA	NA	CATSRAGARGNEKLFF	TGTGCCACCAGCAGAGCCGGGGCCAGGGGCAATGAAAAACTGTTTTTT
TRBJ1-5	TRBV27	NA	NA	CASSPQYSNQPQHF	TGTGCCAGCAGCCCTCAGTATAGCAATCAGCCCCAGCATTTT
TRBJ1-2	TRBV25-1	NA	NA	CASSATGTSYGYTF	TGTGCCAGCAGTGCAACCGGGACAAGCTATGGCTACACCTTC
TRBJ2-3	TRBV5-4	NA	NA	CAITVLAADTQYF	TGTGCCATCACCGTCTTGGCGGCAGATACGCAGTATTTT
TRBJ2-3	TRBV5-1	TRBD1	NA	CASRRDRGTDTQYF	TGCGCCAGCAGGAGGGACAGGGGGACAGATACGCAGTATTTT
TRBJ2-7	TRBV6-1	NA	NA	CASSETAFPEQYF	TGTGCCAGCAGTGAGACTGCCTTCCCCGAGCAGTACTTC
TRBJ2-1	TRBV12-5	NA	NA	CASGLVRGSGWQEQFF	TGTGCTAGTGGTTTGGTACGAGGTTCAGGGTGGCAGGAGCAGTTCTTC
TRBJ1-3	TRBV5-4	NA	NA	CASSFGGPRTGNTIYF	TGTGCCAGCAGCTTCGGGGGGCCTCGGACTGGAAACACCATATATTTT
TRBJ2-3	TRBV6-6	NA	NA	CASSHNRVTDTQYF	TGTGCCAGCAGTCATAACAGGGTGACAGATACGCAGTATTTT
TRBJ2-7	TRBV11-2	NA	NA	CATQIPDSREQYF	TGTGCCACCCAAATTCCAGACAGCCGCGAGCAGTACTTC
TRBJ2-7	TRBV7-8	NA	NA	CASSPEGGFGYEQYF	TGTGCCAGCAGCCCCGAGGGGGGGTTCGGATACGAGCAGTACTTC
TRBJ2-5	TRBV6-1	TRBD2	once	CASTGTSGQETQYF	TGTGCCAGCACGGGAACTAGCGGCCAAGAGACCCAGTACTTC
TRBJ2-5	TRBV5-4	TRBD2	NA	CASSLDGRETQYF	TGTGCCAGCAGCTTGGACGGGAGGGAGACCCAGTACTTC
TRBJ1-4	TRBV28	NA	NA	CASSTQVRGARDEKLFF	TGTGCCAGCAGTACCCAGGTGCGGGGGGCGCGGGATGAAAAACTGTTTTTT
TRBJ1-2	TRBV6-5	NA	NA	CASSKDRFFYGYTF	TGTGCCAGCAGCAAAGACAGGTTTTTCTATGGCTACACCTTC
TRBJ1-5	TRBV27	TRBD1	NA	CASSLLGQGGRQPQHF	TGTGCCAGCAGTTTATTAGGACAGGGAGGGCGTCAGCCCCAGCATTTT
TRBJ2-3	TRBV9	TRBD2	NA	CASSASSGSWTDTQYF	TGTGCCAGCAGCGCCAGTAGCGGGAGCTGGACAGATACGCAGTATTTT